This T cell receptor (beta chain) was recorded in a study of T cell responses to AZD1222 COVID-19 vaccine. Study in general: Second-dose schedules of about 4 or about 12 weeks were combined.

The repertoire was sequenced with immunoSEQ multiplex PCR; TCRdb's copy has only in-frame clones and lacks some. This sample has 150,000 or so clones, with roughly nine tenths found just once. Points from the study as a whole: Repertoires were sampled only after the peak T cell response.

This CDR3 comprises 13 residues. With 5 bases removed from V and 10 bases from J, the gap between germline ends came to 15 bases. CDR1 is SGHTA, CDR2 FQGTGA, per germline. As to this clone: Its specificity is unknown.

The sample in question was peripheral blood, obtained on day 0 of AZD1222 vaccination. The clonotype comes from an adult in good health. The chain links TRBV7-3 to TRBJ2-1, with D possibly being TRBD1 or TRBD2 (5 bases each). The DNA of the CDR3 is TGTGCCAGCAGCCTCCAGCCCGGGACGGAGCAGTTCTTC. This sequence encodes CASSLQPGTEQFF.